This T cell receptor (beta chain) was sequenced for a study of T cells in Graves' hyperthyroidism and ophthalmopathy. This clonotype appeared a single time. What it recognizes is unknown. A much more abundant neighbour one base away suggests this may be a read error. TCR beta CDR3 regions were amplified from RNA. RT-PCR in the first round (using the HTBI primer set) targeted the TCR CDR3. TCRdb re-analysed the multiplex PCR reads in MiXCR, keeping a single row per CDR3 protein. Here the sample spans around 430,000 distinct CDR3 sequences, just under 15% being singletons. Uncontrolled infection, other autoimmune disease, pregnancy or lactation excluded patients. From less than 13 ml of fresh peripheral blood, PBMCs were isolated. General study results and limits: Model-based prediction identified ophthalmopathy a median around 6.5 months prior to its onset.

The trim removed 0 bases at V and 2 bases at J, leaving 13 bases unmatched. The germline V gene has CDR1 GTSNPN and CDR2 SVGIG (reference sequence). The CDR3 consists of 17 residues. The chain joins TRBV30 to TRBJ2-7; 7 nucleotides line up with TRBD2. This receptor was identified in a woman younger than 45 with Graves' hyperthyroidism. The sequenced sample was blood. The CDR3 spells CAWSVYRASGRTYEQYF. CDR3 DNA: TGTGCCTGGAGTGTATATCGTGCTAGCGGACGAACCTACGAGCAGTACTTC.